The rows below give T cell receptor beta chains drawn from one sample of a study of healthy donors' naive CD4 and CD8 T cells. TCRdb independently ran MiXCR on the reads; one entry per CDR3 protein. Seen here are around 180,000 distinct CDR3 sequences, about 76% observed once, and the top ten hold approximately 2.5%. The sample taken for sequencing was naive CD4+ and CD8+ T cells sorted from blood, pooled from several donors. These receptors came from a pool of human donors in good health; the sample pools cells from several healthy donors. Both conserved end residues are part of each CDR3. Fields, in order: CDR3 DNA, CDR3 protein, clone size, J gene, D gene, V gene. A D gene is named only where the DNA matches it firmly. Clone size is shown for a subset of rows, as once, few, many or a class of expanded clone.

CDR3nt: TGCAGCGTTGTGGGTAGCGGGAGGTCCTACAATGAGCAGTTCTTC; CDR3aa: CSVVGSGRSYNEQFF; abundance: few; j_gene: TRBJ2-1; d_gene: TRBD2; v_gene: TRBV29-1
CDR3nt: TGTGCCAGCAGTTTCGGGACAGAACTTTACAATGAGCAGTTCTTC; CDR3aa: CASSFGTELYNEQFF; abundance: -; j_gene: TRBJ2-1; d_gene: TRBD1; v_gene: TRBV6-2/TRBV6-3
CDR3nt: TGTGCCAGCAGGCCCGGGGCAAACACCGGGGAGCTGTTTTTT; CDR3aa: CASRPGANTGELFF; abundance: few; j_gene: TRBJ2-2; d_gene: -; v_gene: TRBV14
CDR3nt: TGTGCCAGCAGACGGATGAACACTGAAGCTTTCTTT; CDR3aa: CASRRMNTEAFF; abundance: -; j_gene: TRBJ1-1; d_gene: -; v_gene: TRBV6-5
CDR3nt: TGTGCCAGCAGCTCACCGGGACTAGCGGACTACGAGCAGTACTTC; CDR3aa: CASSSPGLADYEQYF; abundance: -; j_gene: TRBJ2-7; d_gene: TRBD2; v_gene: TRBV7-2
CDR3nt: TGCAGCGTTGCCAGGGGTTACGAGCAGTACTTC; CDR3aa: CSVARGYEQYF; abundance: -; j_gene: TRBJ2-7; d_gene: -; v_gene: TRBV29-1
CDR3nt: TGTGCCAGCAGTGTGGACATACTTAGCAATCAGCCCCAGCATTTT; CDR3aa: CASSVDILSNQPQHF; abundance: few; j_gene: TRBJ1-5; d_gene: -; v_gene: TRBV6-5
CDR3nt: TGTGCCAGCACCTATAGCGGGGTCAATGAGCAGTTCTTC; CDR3aa: CASTYSGVNEQFF; abundance: -; j_gene: TRBJ2-1; d_gene: TRBD2; v_gene: TRBV12-3/TRBV12-4
CDR3nt: TGTGCCAGCAGGGCAGCCTACAATGAGCAGTTCTTC; CDR3aa: CASRAAYNEQFF; abundance: few; j_gene: TRBJ2-1; d_gene: -; v_gene: TRBV27
CDR3nt: TGTGCCAGCAGTGAGGCGGGTGTAGATACGCAGTATTTT; CDR3aa: CASSEAGVDTQYF; abundance: -; j_gene: TRBJ2-3; d_gene: -; v_gene: TRBV6-5
CDR3nt: TGTGCCAGCAGCTTCTTAGCGGGATCGGGCACCGGGGAGCTGTTTTTT; CDR3aa: CASSFLAGSGTGELFF; abundance: -; j_gene: TRBJ2-2; d_gene: TRBD2; v_gene: TRBV6-2/TRBV6-3
CDR3nt: TGTGCCAGCAGCCCTGACGGTGGTGAAGCTTTCTTT; CDR3aa: CASSPDGGEAFF; abundance: -; j_gene: TRBJ1-1; d_gene: -; v_gene: TRBV11-3
CDR3nt: TGTGCCAGCACCCCCAGCGGGAGCCTCCGCGAGCAGTACTTC; CDR3aa: CASTPSGSLREQYF; abundance: -; j_gene: TRBJ2-7; d_gene: TRBD2; v_gene: TRBV6-5
CDR3nt: TGCAGCGGACAGGGGAACTATGGCTACACCTTC; CDR3aa: CSGQGNYGYTF; abundance: -; j_gene: TRBJ1-2; d_gene: TRBD1; v_gene: TRBV29-1
CDR3nt: TGTGCCACCCACCCCTTAGCGGGAGGAGGAGGAGATACGCAGTATTTT; CDR3aa: CATHPLAGGGGDTQYF; abundance: few; j_gene: TRBJ2-3; d_gene: TRBD2; v_gene: TRBV6-1
CDR3nt: TGCAGCGTTGAATCCGGGGAGCTGTTTTTT; CDR3aa: CSVESGELFF; abundance: few; j_gene: TRBJ2-2; d_gene: -; v_gene: TRBV29-1
CDR3nt: TGCAGCGTTGAAGAAGGGCGTGGTGGAGGGTTGGCAGATACGCAGTATTTT; CDR3aa: CSVEEGRGGGLADTQYF; abundance: -; j_gene: TRBJ2-3; d_gene: -; v_gene: TRBV29-1
CDR3nt: TGTGCCAGCAGTTACTCGCGGGGCGCGGCTGAAGCTTTCTTT; CDR3aa: CASSYSRGAAEAFF; abundance: -; j_gene: TRBJ1-1; d_gene: -; v_gene: TRBV6-5
CDR3nt: TGCGCCAGCAGCCAAGTTTCGCAGCAGCCCCAGCATTTT; CDR3aa: CASSQVSQQPQHF; abundance: -; j_gene: TRBJ1-5; d_gene: -; v_gene: TRBV4-1
CDR3nt: TGCGCCAGCAGCGGGGATGGGACAGGGTCAAACTATGGCTACACCTTC; CDR3aa: CASSGDGTGSNYGYTF; abundance: few; j_gene: TRBJ1-2; d_gene: TRBD1; v_gene: TRBV5-1
CDR3nt: TGCAGCGTTTGGACAGGAAGTGCCAAAAACATTCAGTACTTC; CDR3aa: CSVWTGSAKNIQYF; abundance: -; j_gene: TRBJ2-4; d_gene: TRBD1; v_gene: TRBV29-1
CDR3nt: TGCAGCGTTGGGTCGCAGCGAAATGAAAAACTGTTTTTT; CDR3aa: CSVGSQRNEKLFF; abundance: once; j_gene: TRBJ1-4; d_gene: -; v_gene: TRBV29-1
CDR3nt: TGTGCCAGCAGGACTAGTTCAGGGGTGGAGCTGTTTTTT; CDR3aa: CASRTSSGVELFF; abundance: -; j_gene: TRBJ2-2; d_gene: -; v_gene: TRBV6-5
CDR3nt: TGTGCCAGCGGACAGGGCCCCTCCTACGAGCAGTACTTC; CDR3aa: CASGQGPSYEQYF; abundance: -; j_gene: TRBJ2-7; d_gene: TRBD1; v_gene: TRBV6-5
CDR3nt: TGCAGCGTTGGGGACAGCTACGAGCAGTACTTC; CDR3aa: CSVGDSYEQYF; abundance: few; j_gene: TRBJ2-7; d_gene: TRBD1; v_gene: TRBV29-1
CDR3nt: TGTGCCACCAGTGATGCCTTCGGGGCGGGAGACAACAATGAGCAGTTCTTC; CDR3aa: CATSDAFGAGDNNEQFF; abundance: -; j_gene: TRBJ2-1; d_gene: TRBD2; v_gene: TRBV24-1
CDR3nt: TGTGCCAGCAGTTACGACAGAAAGGGAGAGACCCAGTACTTC; CDR3aa: CASSYDRKGETQYF; abundance: once; j_gene: TRBJ2-5; d_gene: -; v_gene: TRBV6-1
CDR3nt: TGCGCCAGCAGCGCTGACAGGGGGCCCAATGAGCAGTTCTTC; CDR3aa: CASSADRGPNEQFF; abundance: -; j_gene: TRBJ2-1; d_gene: TRBD1; v_gene: TRBV5-1
CDR3nt: TGTGCCAGCTCACCGGGGGATCCGACCCAGTACTTC; CDR3aa: CASSPGDPTQYF; abundance: few; j_gene: TRBJ2-5; d_gene: -; v_gene: TRBV18
CDR3nt: TGTGCCAGCAGTCCGGAAACAGCTGTTAGCAGCGAGCAGTACTTC; CDR3aa: CASSPETAVSSEQYF; abundance: -; j_gene: TRBJ2-7; d_gene: -; v_gene: TRBV5-6
CDR3nt: TGCAGCGTTGGGGACGGGACCTGGACAGATACGCAGTATTTT; CDR3aa: CSVGDGTWTDTQYF; abundance: few; j_gene: TRBJ2-3; d_gene: -; v_gene: TRBV29-1
CDR3nt: TGCAGCGTTGATGGGGGGCGGGAGACCCAGTACTTC; CDR3aa: CSVDGGRETQYF; abundance: -; j_gene: TRBJ2-5; d_gene: -; v_gene: TRBV29-1
CDR3nt: TGCAGTGCTAGCCAGACTAGCGGGGGCTACTACAATGAGCAGTTCTTC; CDR3aa: CSASQTSGGYYNEQFF; abundance: -; j_gene: TRBJ2-1; d_gene: TRBD2; v_gene: TRBV20-1
CDR3nt: TGCAGCGTTGGCAGGACTAGCGACGGGAATGAGCAGTTCTTC; CDR3aa: CSVGRTSDGNEQFF; abundance: -; j_gene: TRBJ2-1; d_gene: TRBD2; v_gene: TRBV29-1
CDR3nt: TGTGCCAGCAGTCGACAGGGGATTGGCACTGAAGCTTTCTTT; CDR3aa: CASSRQGIGTEAFF; abundance: -; j_gene: TRBJ1-1; d_gene: TRBD1; v_gene: TRBV6-1
CDR3nt: TGTGCCAGCAGCTTAGGAAGTGGTGTCAACTATGGCTACACCTTC; CDR3aa: CASSLGSGVNYGYTF; abundance: few; j_gene: TRBJ1-2; d_gene: -; v_gene: TRBV7-8
CDR3nt: TGCAGCGTGGACCAGATGAACACTGAAGCTTTCTTT; CDR3aa: CSVDQMNTEAFF; abundance: -; j_gene: TRBJ1-1; d_gene: -; v_gene: TRBV29-1
CDR3nt: TGTGCCAGCAGCTTACACAGTTTCGGAACTAGCGGGAGCCATGAGCAGTTCTTC; CDR3aa: CASSLHSFGTSGSHEQFF; abundance: -; j_gene: TRBJ2-1; d_gene: TRBD2; v_gene: TRBV11-1
CDR3nt: TGTGCCAGCAGCTCTTCCTACCCTGAAGCTTTCTTT; CDR3aa: CASSSSYPEAFF; abundance: -; j_gene: TRBJ1-1; d_gene: -; v_gene: TRBV11-3
CDR3nt: TGCGCCAGCAGCCCCGGGCGGGGGGCATGGGAAAACATTCAGTACTTC; CDR3aa: CASSPGRGAWENIQYF; abundance: -; j_gene: TRBJ2-4; d_gene: TRBD2; v_gene: TRBV5-1
CDR3nt: TGTGCCAGTAGTTTCCGGGGGAGCGACTATGGCTACACCTTC; CDR3aa: CASSFRGSDYGYTF; abundance: -; j_gene: TRBJ1-2; d_gene: -; v_gene: TRBV19
CDR3nt: TGCGCCAGCAGCCAAGCGAGGAGGGAAGAGACCCAGTACTTC; CDR3aa: CASSQARREETQYF; abundance: -; j_gene: TRBJ2-5; d_gene: -; v_gene: TRBV4-1
CDR3nt: TGTGCCAGCAGTCGGGGACTTACCACAGATACGCAGTATTTT; CDR3aa: CASSRGLTTDTQYF; abundance: -; j_gene: TRBJ2-3; d_gene: -; v_gene: TRBV5-6
CDR3nt: TGCAGCGTTGGACTTCGGGGATCTGAAGCTTTCTTT; CDR3aa: CSVGLRGSEAFF; abundance: -; j_gene: TRBJ1-1; d_gene: -; v_gene: TRBV29-1
CDR3nt: TGCAGTGCCCCGGGTGCGGGAGGGCCGGCCTCCTACAATGAGCAGTTCTTC; CDR3aa: CSAPGAGGPASYNEQFF; abundance: -; j_gene: TRBJ2-1; d_gene: TRBD2; v_gene: TRBV20-1
CDR3nt: TGTGCCAGCCGGGGGCTCTCCTACGAGCAGTACTTC; CDR3aa: CASRGLSYEQYF; abundance: few; j_gene: TRBJ2-7; d_gene: -; v_gene: TRBV7-9
CDR3nt: TGTGCCAGTAGTATGGCCCTGGTGGATGGCTACACCTTC; CDR3aa: CASSMALVDGYTF; abundance: -; j_gene: TRBJ1-2; d_gene: -; v_gene: TRBV19
CDR3nt: TGCAGTGCTCCCTTGACTAGCGGAGCCTCCTACGAGCAGTACTTC; CDR3aa: CSAPLTSGASYEQYF; abundance: -; j_gene: TRBJ2-7; d_gene: TRBD2; v_gene: TRBV20-1
CDR3nt: TGTGCCAGCAGCTTTGAGTCTAGCGGATACACAGATACGCAGTATTTT; CDR3aa: CASSFESSGYTDTQYF; abundance: -; j_gene: TRBJ2-3; d_gene: TRBD2; v_gene: TRBV6-2/TRBV6-3
CDR3nt: TGTGCCAGCAGCTTGACAGCGAGCTCCTACAATGAGCAGTTCTTC; CDR3aa: CASSLTASSYNEQFF; abundance: -; j_gene: TRBJ2-1; d_gene: -; v_gene: TRBV5-5
CDR3nt: TGCGCCAGCAGCCAAGAGGGGCCCACCTACAATGAGCAGTTCTTC; CDR3aa: CASSQEGPTYNEQFF; abundance: -; j_gene: TRBJ2-1; d_gene: -; v_gene: TRBV4-3
CDR3nt: TGTGCCAGCACCGACAGTTACGAGCAGTACTTC; CDR3aa: CASTDSYEQYF; abundance: -; j_gene: TRBJ2-7; d_gene: -; v_gene: TRBV6-5